The rows below give T cell receptor beta chains drawn from one sample of a study of naive and memory T cell subsets. One entry per CDR3 protein, called by TCRdb with MiXCR from the UMI-ligation and nested PCR reads. Of about 150,000 distinct CDR3 sequences listed, 22% are singletons. Sequencing was done on a sample of naive CD4+ T cells from blood. The receptors were gathered from a human donor in good health. Each CDR3 is given with its conserved first and last residue. D genes are given only for firm matches. Clone size is stated in some rows and not others, as once, few, many or a class when expanded.

v_call: TRBV29-1; d_call: -; cdr3_length: 14; clone_size: -; j_call: TRBJ1-1; cdr3_nt: TGCAGCTTTTTTCGACAGGCCATGAACACTGAAGCTTTCTTT; cdr3_aa: CSFFRQAMNTEAFF
v_call: TRBV19; d_call: TRBD2; cdr3_length: 15; clone_size: few; j_call: TRBJ2-3; cdr3_nt: TGTGCCAGTAGTGCCTGGACTAGCGGGAGTGAAGCGCAGTATTTT; cdr3_aa: CASSAWTSGSEAQYF
v_call: TRBV7-2; d_call: TRBD1; cdr3_length: 14; clone_size: few; j_call: TRBJ1-6; cdr3_nt: TGTGCCAGCAGCTCCGGACAGGGCTATTCACCCCTCCACTTT; cdr3_aa: CASSSGQGYSPLHF
v_call: TRBV11-3; d_call: TRBD2; cdr3_length: 15; clone_size: many; j_call: TRBJ2-1; cdr3_nt: TGTGCCAGCAGCTTATACCCGGGACTAGACAATGAGCAGTTCTTC; cdr3_aa: CASSLYPGLDNEQFF
v_call: TRBV7-2; d_call: -; cdr3_length: 14; clone_size: many; j_call: TRBJ2-5; cdr3_nt: TGTGCCAGCAGCTTAGCCGGAGGGGGGGAGACCCAGTACTTC; cdr3_aa: CASSLAGGGETQYF
v_call: TRBV7-9; d_call: TRBD2; cdr3_length: 16; clone_size: few; j_call: TRBJ2-1; cdr3_nt: TGTGCCAGCAGCTCATTAGCGGGAGGGCCCCCTGGTGAGCAGTTCTTC; cdr3_aa: CASSSLAGGPPGEQFF
v_call: TRBV6-5; d_call: -; cdr3_length: 17; clone_size: many; j_call: TRBJ2-6; cdr3_nt: TGTGCCAGCAGTTACAAGGGACAAATCTCTGGGGCCAACGTCCTGACTTTC; cdr3_aa: CASSYKGQISGANVLTF
v_call: TRBV27; d_call: -; cdr3_length: 14; clone_size: many; j_call: TRBJ2-3; cdr3_nt: TGTGCCAGCAGTTTATTCCAGGGTCCGGATACGCAGTATTTT; cdr3_aa: CASSLFQGPDTQYF
v_call: TRBV20-1; d_call: -; cdr3_length: 14; clone_size: -; j_call: TRBJ1-2; cdr3_nt: TGCAGTGCTAGAGATCTCCAGGGTTGGTATGGCTACACCTTC; cdr3_aa: CSARDLQGWYGYTF
v_call: TRBV11-2; d_call: -; cdr3_length: 13; clone_size: few; j_call: TRBJ2-5; cdr3_nt: TGTGCCAGCAGCCGGGACACCCAAGAGACCCAGTACTTC; cdr3_aa: CASSRDTQETQYF
v_call: TRBV4-3; d_call: -; cdr3_length: 16; clone_size: -; j_call: TRBJ1-1; cdr3_nt: TGCGCCAGCAGCCAAGTGGAGGGTTCGTTTTCGACTGAAGCTTTCTTT; cdr3_aa: CASSQVEGSFSTEAFF
v_call: TRBV19; d_call: TRBD1; cdr3_length: 14; clone_size: many; j_call: TRBJ2-4; cdr3_nt: TGTGCCAGTTCTGACAGGGAATTGACGAACATTCAGTACTTC; cdr3_aa: CASSDRELTNIQYF
v_call: TRBV20-1; d_call: TRBD2; cdr3_length: 16; clone_size: -; j_call: TRBJ2-1; cdr3_nt: TGCAGTGCTTGGGGACTAGCGGGAGGTCTCGTTAATGAGCAGTTCTTC; cdr3_aa: CSAWGLAGGLVNEQFF
v_call: TRBV7-9; d_call: TRBD2; cdr3_length: 14; clone_size: -; j_call: TRBJ2-7; cdr3_nt: TGTGCCAGCAGTACCGGACTAGCCAACTACGAGCAGTACTTC; cdr3_aa: CASSTGLANYEQYF
v_call: TRBV5-8; d_call: TRBD1; cdr3_length: 15; clone_size: -; j_call: TRBJ2-2; cdr3_nt: TGTGCCAGCAGTCCGGGACAGGGTTTCACCGGGGAGCTGTTTTTT; cdr3_aa: CASSPGQGFTGELFF
v_call: TRBV5-1; d_call: -; cdr3_length: 14; clone_size: few; j_call: TRBJ2-1; cdr3_nt: TGCGCCAGCAGCGGTCTGGATTCCTACAATGAGCAGTTCTTC; cdr3_aa: CASSGLDSYNEQFF
v_call: TRBV28; d_call: -; cdr3_length: 12; clone_size: -; j_call: TRBJ2-2; cdr3_nt: TGTGCCAGCCGGATGAACACCGGGGAGCTGTTTTTT; cdr3_aa: CASRMNTGELFF
v_call: TRBV5-6; d_call: TRBD1; cdr3_length: 14; clone_size: few; j_call: TRBJ2-7; cdr3_nt: TGTGCCAGCAGCTTCGGGACAGTGTCCTACGAGCAGTACTTC; cdr3_aa: CASSFGTVSYEQYF
v_call: TRBV7-9; d_call: -; cdr3_length: 14; clone_size: -; j_call: TRBJ2-2; cdr3_nt: TGTGCCAGCAGCTCAAGACCGAACACCGGGGAGCTGTTTTTT; cdr3_aa: CASSSRPNTGELFF